This T cell receptor (beta chain) came from a study of cytomegalovirus exposure and HLA in healthy donors. With 60 Vbeta and 13 Jbeta primers, the PCR was carried out. The assay was immunoSEQ multiplex PCR, and TCRdb's table has in-frame clones only and misses some. Listed are under 100,000 clones; 4.6% falls within the top ten. The CDR3 has 15 amino acids. With 4 bases clipped from V and 4 bases from J, the junction kept 7 bases outside the gene matches. Per germline, CDR1 LGHNA and CDR2 YSLEER. The chain is built from TRBV4-3 and TRBJ2-3; 8 positions agree with TRBD1. This TCR was sampled from a man aged 25-45 years in good health and CMV-seronegative. Sequenced sample: PBMCs. The CDR3 here is CASSPGQGVADTQYF. For the CDR3, the DNA is TGCGCCAGCAGCCCTGGACAGGGTGTGGCAGATACGCAGTATTTT.